This is a list of T cell receptor beta chains from one sample in a study of OX40 agonist ivuxolimab in advanced cancers. Libraries were prepared by immunoSEQ multiplex PCR; TCRdb keeps only in-frame clonotypes and omits some of them. The repertoire holds over 80,000 clones, with approximately 87% as singletons. Sequenced here: CD4+ or CD8+ T cells sorted from blood, sampled in a trial of the OX40 agonist ivuxolimab. These receptors came from an adult with an advanced solid tumor such as melanoma, head and neck, liver or kidney cancer. The CDR3 runs from the conserved cysteine through the conserved F or W. Fields, in order: D gene, J gene, V gene, clone size, CDR3 DNA, CDR3 protein. A D gene is named only where the DNA matches it firmly. The size of a clone is reported for some rows only, either as once, few or many, or as a class for expanded clones.

>-|TRBJ2-1|TRBV29-1|-
TGCAGCGTTTCAAGCCGGACGGTGAGCAGTGAGCAGTTCTTC
CSVSSRTVSSEQFF
>-|TRBJ2-7|TRBV5-5|-
TGTGCCAGCAGCTTTGTCGGCTCCTACGAGCAGTACTTC
CASSFVGSYEQYF
>TRBD1|TRBJ2-5|TRBV28|-
TGTGCCAGCAACCCACAGGGGGCGTTTGAGACCCAGTACTTC
CASNPQGAFETQYF
>-|TRBJ1-4|TRBV15|-
TGTGCCACCAGCAGACAGAGACCTGCAACTAATGAAAAACTGTTTTTT
CATSRQRPATNEKLFF
>-|TRBJ2-5|TRBV5-1|-
TGCGCCAGCAGCCCCGGGACAAACCAAGAGACCCAGTACTTC
CASSPGTNQETQYF
>TRBD2|TRBJ2-3|TRBV19|once
TGTGCCAGTAGTTATAGCGGGAGCACAGATACGCAGTATTTT
CASSYSGSTDTQYF
>TRBD1|TRBJ1-1|TRBV6-5|once
TGTGCCAGCAGTAGATCCAGGGGGTGGAGCACTGAAGCTTTCTTT
CASSRSRGWSTEAFF
>-|TRBJ1-6|TRBV7-8|-
TGTGCCAGCAGCTTAGCGCTTGACAGCCTCACCCTCCACTTT
CASSLALDSLTLHF
>-|TRBJ1-1|TRBV10-3|-
TGTGCCATCAGTGACAGGGTGGGGAACACTGAAGCTTTCTTT
CAISDRVGNTEAFF
>-|TRBJ2-2|TRBV11-3|-
TGTGCCAGCAGCTACCGGGACGGGAACACCGGGGAGCTGTTTTTT
CASSYRDGNTGELFF
>-|TRBJ1-1|TRBV6-5|-
TGTGCCAGCAGTTACCCTGGGGGTATGGCCACTGAAGCTTTCTTT
CASSYPGGMATEAFF
>TRBD2|TRBJ2-1|TRBV7-2|-
TGTGCCAGCAGCTTAGCGATGGCTAGCGGGGTCTACAATGAGCAGTTCTTC
CASSLAMASGVYNEQFF
>TRBD2|TRBJ2-5|TRBV20-1|-
TGCAGCAGAGCGGGAGGAGAGACCCAGTACTTC
CSRAGGETQYF
>-|TRBJ1-2|TRBV28|-
TGTGCCAGCAGGAGGGGGTTTAGCTATGGCTACACCTTC
CASRRGFSYGYTF
>-|TRBJ2-4|TRBV6-5|once
TGTGCCAGCAGTTACTCGTGGGGGGTGAGGGACATTCAGTACTTC
CASSYSWGVRDIQYF
>-|TRBJ1-2|TRBV19|-
TGTGCCAGTCGGCAGGGAGGGAACTATGGCTACACCTTC
CASRQGGNYGYTF
>-|TRBJ2-3|TRBV5-1|-
TGCGCCAGCAGCCGGGAAGTTACACGGTCAGATACGCAGTATTTT
CASSREVTRSDTQYF
>TRBD2|TRBJ2-1|TRBV6-6|-
TGTGCCAGCAGTTCCGGGACTAGCCTATCATACAATGAGCAGTTCTTC
CASSSGTSLSYNEQFF
>-|TRBJ2-5|TRBV28|-
TGTGCCAGCATCTCACCGGATGAGACCCAGTACTTC
CASISPDETQYF
>-|TRBJ2-1|TRBV11-2|-
TGTGCCAGCAGCTTAGAGGCTTCCTACAATGAGCAGTTCTTC
CASSLEASYNEQFF
>-|TRBJ1-5|TRBV6-1|-
TGTGCCAGCAGTGAAGGGGGCGGTGGCAATCAGCCCCAGCATTTT
CASSEGGGGNQPQHF
>TRBD2|TRBJ2-1|TRBV5-4|-
TGTGCCAGCAGAAGTAGCGGGGGCCTCGACTACAATGAGCAGTTCTTC
CASRSSGGLDYNEQFF
>TRBD2|TRBJ2-2|TRBV28|-
TGTGCCAGCAGTTTAGATAGGTCGGGACTAGCGGGAGTAGGGGACACCGGGGAGCTGTTTTTT
CASSLDRSGLAGVGDTGELFF
>-|TRBJ2-4|TRBV2|-
TGTGCCAGCAGTGAATCCGGGGTATTGGCCATTCAGTACTTC
CASSESGVLAIQYF
>TRBD1|TRBJ1-5|TRBV28|-
TGTGCCAGCAGTTTGGGACAGGGAGGGCATCAGCCCCAGCATTTT
CASSLGQGGHQPQHF
>-|TRBJ1-4|TRBV7-2|few
TGTGCCAGCAGGGAACGTTATGGGGCCGGGAATGAAAAACTGTTTTTT
CASRERYGAGNEKLFF
>TRBD2|TRBJ2-1|TRBV7-9|-
TGTGCCAGCAGCCCGATGGGCGGGGGATCCAATGAGCAGTTCTTC
CASSPMGGGSNEQFF
>-|TRBJ1-6|TRBV7-9|-
TGTGCCAGCAGCCATCTTGACTGGGGGCGAAATTCACCCCTCCACTTT
CASSHLDWGRNSPLHF
>-|TRBJ2-5|TRBV11-3|-
TGTGCCAGCAGCTTGGACGGGACAAACCAAGAGACCCAGTACTTC
CASSLDGTNQETQYF
>TRBD1|TRBJ1-2|TRBV10-3|many
TGTGCCACACAGGGGGATCGGGGAGGCTACACCTTC
CATQGDRGGYTF
>-|TRBJ2-1|TRBV7-7|-
TGTGCTAGCAGCTTATCTTCACCGAGCTCCTACAATGAGCAGTTCTTC
CASSLSSPSSYNEQFF
>-|TRBJ1-5|TRBV5-5|-
TGTGCCAGCAGCGCCCTGGGGAGGGATCAGCCCCAGCATTTT
CASSALGRDQPQHF
>-|TRBJ1-4|TRBV6-5|-
TGTGCCAGCAGTTACTCGTCGGGCAGCTCTAATGAAAAACTGTTTTTT
CASSYSSGSSNEKLFF
>TRBD1|TRBJ1-1|TRBV6-5|-
TGTGCCAGCAGTTGGACAGGGACGGGCACTGAAGCTTTCTTT
CASSWTGTGTEAFF
>-|TRBJ2-7|TRBV28|-
TGTGCCAGCAGACCTAGCACGGGACACTCCTACGAGCAGTACTTC
CASRPSTGHSYEQYF
>-|TRBJ2-5|TRBV6-5|-
TGTGCCAGCGAAGGATACAGGGGTGGGGGGGCCCAGTACTTC
CASEGYRGGGAQYF
>-|TRBJ2-5|TRBV7-9|-
TGTGCCAGCAGCCAAGGAGCACACGAAGAGACCCAGTACTTC
CASSQGAHEETQYF
>TRBD1|TRBJ2-1|TRBV5-6|-
TGTGCCAGCAGCTCTCCGGACAGGGGGCTAGCCGGACTCGATGAGCAGTTCTTC
CASSSPDRGLAGLDEQFF
>-|TRBJ1-4|TRBV28|-
TGTGCCAGCATGGGATTAGACGAAAAACTGTTTTTT
CASMGLDEKLFF
>-|TRBJ2-7|TRBV5-8|-
TGTGCCAGCAGCTTATTCCGGGCCGCCTACGAGCAGTACTTC
CASSLFRAAYEQYF
>-|TRBJ2-7|TRBV7-2|-
TGTGCCAGCAGCTTGGAGATCCCTTACGAGCAGTACTTC
CASSLEIPYEQYF
>TRBD2|TRBJ2-3|TRBV4-3|-
TGCGCCAGCAGCCAAGATCTCCGGGGACTAGCCACAGATACGCAGTATTTT
CASSQDLRGLATDTQYF
>TRBD1|TRBJ1-1|TRBV5-4|-
TGTGCCAGCAGCTTGGAAGCAGGGGGCTTTACTGAAGCTTTCTTT
CASSLEAGGFTEAFF
>-|TRBJ2-3|TRBV9|-
TGTGCCAGCAGCGTAGGGGGCAGGGGATACGCAGATACGCAGTATTTT
CASSVGGRGYADTQYF
>-|TRBJ1-5|TRBV19|-
TGTGCCAGTTCCGAGGGGCAAAATCAGCCCCAGCATTTT
CASSEGQNQPQHF
>-|TRBJ2-1|TRBV7-2|-
TGTGCCAGCAGCTTAAAAGGGTCTTGGGCTAGCTCGCAGTTCTTC
CASSLKGSWASSQFF
>-|TRBJ1-2|TRBV5-8|-
TGTGCCAGCAGCTCCTACTCGGCTGGCTACACCTTC
CASSSYSAGYTF
>-|TRBJ2-3|TRBV11-3|-
TGTGCCAGCAGCTTACAGTCTAGCACAGATACGCAGTATTTT
CASSLQSSTDTQYF
>TRBD1|TRBJ1-1|TRBV6-1|-
TGTGCCAGCAGTGTGATGGGACAGGGGGCGGCTGAAGCTTTCTTT
CASSVMGQGAAEAFF